The T cell receptor beta chain under discussion was sequenced for a study of neurological immune-mediated disorders. The time point: technical triplicate 1. The CDR3 loop spans 14 amino acids. Germline assignment: CDR1 SGHRS and CDR2 YFSETQ. V shed 2 bases and J shed 5 bases, with 13 bases lying between them. TCRdb used MiXCR to reprocess the 5' RACE reads, holding one entry per CDR3 protein. The table lists some 38,000 distinct CDR3 sequences, roughly 10% of them singletons, with 3% to 4.5% in the top ten. This clonotype was counted ten times or more. The sample consisted of PBMCs. The clonotype was recovered from a man aged 55 to 70 with HTLV-1-associated myelopathy (HAM/TSP). This chain connects TRBV5-1 to TRBJ1-2; no definite D call. The CDR3 coding sequence is TGCGCCAGCAGCTTCTCTTCGGGAGGATATGGCTACACCTTC. It yields the protein CASSFSSGGYGYTF.